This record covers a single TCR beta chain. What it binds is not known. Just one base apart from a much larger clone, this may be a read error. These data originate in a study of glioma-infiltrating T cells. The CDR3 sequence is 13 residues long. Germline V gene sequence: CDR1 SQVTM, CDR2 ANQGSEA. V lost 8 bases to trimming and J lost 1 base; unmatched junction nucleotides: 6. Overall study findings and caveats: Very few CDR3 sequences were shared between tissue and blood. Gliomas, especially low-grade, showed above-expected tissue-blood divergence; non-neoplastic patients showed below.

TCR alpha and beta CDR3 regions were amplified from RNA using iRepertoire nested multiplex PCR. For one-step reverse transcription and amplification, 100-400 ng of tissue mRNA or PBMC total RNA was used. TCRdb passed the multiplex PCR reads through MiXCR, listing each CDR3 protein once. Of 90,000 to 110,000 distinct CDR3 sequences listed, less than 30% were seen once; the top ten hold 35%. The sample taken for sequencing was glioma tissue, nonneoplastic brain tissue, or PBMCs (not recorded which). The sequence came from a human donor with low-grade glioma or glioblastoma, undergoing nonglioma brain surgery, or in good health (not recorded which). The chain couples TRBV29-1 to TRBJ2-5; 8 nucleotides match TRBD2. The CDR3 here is CSSTAGAQETQYF. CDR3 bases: TGCAGCTCCACAGCGGGAGCCCAAGAGACCCAGTACTTC.